This T cell receptor beta chain was sequenced during a study of control samples from healthy donors and cancer patients. The V end was cut by 6 bases, the J end by 6 bases, with 21 bases between. Germline loops: CDR1 MNHEY, CDR2 SVGEGT. The CDR3 consists of 15 residues. The repertoire was sequenced with immunoSEQ multiplex PCR; TCRdb's copy has only in-frame clones and lacks some. The table lists about 57,000 clones, approximately 90% of them singletons. Sequences were obtained from PBMCs. The receptor comes from a man aged 25 to 40 with colorectal cancer. The V call is TRBV6-2 or TRBV6-3, the J call TRBJ2-7, with D perhaps TRBD1 or TRBD2 (5 bases each). CDR3 sequence reads: CASSEGPSRSGEQYV. CDR3 nucleotide sequence: TGTGCCAGCAGCGAGGGGCCCTCCCGGTCGGGCGAGCAGTACGTC.